This T cell receptor beta chain was obtained from a study of cytomegalovirus exposure and HLA in healthy donors. The PCR ran on 60 Vbeta and 13 Jbeta primers. Using immunoSEQ multiplex PCR, the repertoire was profiled, and TCRdb retains in-frame clones only, with some absent. The table has 150,000 to 200,000 clones, 70% to 90% seen once. Each donor's status was that of a healthy bone marrow donor. CDR3 length: 16 residues. Germline CDR1 SGHTA, CDR2 FQGNSA. Trimming pared 5 bases from V and 0 bases from J, leaving 14 bases between. The V and J genes are TRBV7-2 and TRBJ2-1; weak D call: TRBD2 (6 bases). The sample was PBMCs. This TCR derives from a man younger than 35 in good health and CMV-seropositive. The CDR3 DNA follows: TGTGCCAGCAGCCCCAGGGCGGGGAGCTCCTACAATGAGCAGTTCTTC. This sequence encodes CASSPRAGSSYNEQFF.